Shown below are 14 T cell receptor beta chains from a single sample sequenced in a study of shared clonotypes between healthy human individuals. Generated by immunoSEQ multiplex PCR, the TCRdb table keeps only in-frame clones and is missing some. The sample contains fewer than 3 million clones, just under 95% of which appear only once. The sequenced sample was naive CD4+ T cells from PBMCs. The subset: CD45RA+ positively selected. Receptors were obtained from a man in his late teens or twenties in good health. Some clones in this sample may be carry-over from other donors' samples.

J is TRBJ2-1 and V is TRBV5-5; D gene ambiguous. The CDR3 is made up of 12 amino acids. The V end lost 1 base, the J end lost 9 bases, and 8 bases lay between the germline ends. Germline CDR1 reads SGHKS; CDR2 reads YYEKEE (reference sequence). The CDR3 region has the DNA TGTGCCAGCAGCTTGCTTCAGTCTGAGCAGTTCTTC. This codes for CASSLLQSEQFF.

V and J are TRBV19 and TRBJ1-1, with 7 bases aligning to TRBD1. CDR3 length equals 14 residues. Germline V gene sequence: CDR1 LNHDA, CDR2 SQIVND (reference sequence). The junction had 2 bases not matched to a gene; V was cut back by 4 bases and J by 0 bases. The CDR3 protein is CASSKDRLNTEAFF. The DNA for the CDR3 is TGTGCCAGTAGTAAGGACAGGTTGAACACTGAAGCTTTCTTT. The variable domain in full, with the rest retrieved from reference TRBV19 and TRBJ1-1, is DGGITQSPKYLFRKEGQNVTLSCEQNLNHDAMYWYRQDPGQGLRLIYYSQIVNDFQKGDIAEGYSVSREKKESFPLTVTSAQKNPTAFYLCASSKDRLNTEAFFGQGTRLTVV.

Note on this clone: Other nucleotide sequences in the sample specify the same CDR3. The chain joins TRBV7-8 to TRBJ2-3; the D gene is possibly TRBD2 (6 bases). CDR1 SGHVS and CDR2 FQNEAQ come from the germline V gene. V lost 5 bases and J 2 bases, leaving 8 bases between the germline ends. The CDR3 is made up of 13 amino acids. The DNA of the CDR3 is TGTGCCAGCAGCCGGGGGACCACAGATACGCAGTATTTT. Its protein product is CASSRGTTDTQYF.

The DNA of the CDR3 is TGTGCCAGCAGCTTAACGGGGTCGGCTAGAGCAGAGACCCAGTACTTC. Translation: CASSLTGSARAETQYF. This sequence joins TRBV7-3 and TRBJ2-5; D call uncertain. Per germline, CDR1 SGHTA and CDR2 FQGTGA. The V gene lost 0 bases and the J gene lost 4 bases, with 15 bases spanning the gap. CDR3 length: 16 residues.

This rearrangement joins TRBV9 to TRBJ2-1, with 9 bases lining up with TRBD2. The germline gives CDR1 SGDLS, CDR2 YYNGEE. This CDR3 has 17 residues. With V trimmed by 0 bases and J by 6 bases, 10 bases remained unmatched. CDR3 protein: CASSVGKGLAVGNEQFF. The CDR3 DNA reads TGTGCCAGCAGCGTAGGGAAGGGACTAGCTGTCGGCAATGAGCAGTTCTTC.

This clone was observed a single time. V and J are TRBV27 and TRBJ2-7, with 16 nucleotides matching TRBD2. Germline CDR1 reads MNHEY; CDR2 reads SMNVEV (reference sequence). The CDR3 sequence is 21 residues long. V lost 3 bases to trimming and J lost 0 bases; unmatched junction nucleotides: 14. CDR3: CASSFSPLPGLAGGPSYEQYF. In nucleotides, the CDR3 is TGTGCCAGCAGTTTTTCCCCTTTACCGGGACTAGCGGGAGGGCCCTCCTACGAGCAGTACTTC.

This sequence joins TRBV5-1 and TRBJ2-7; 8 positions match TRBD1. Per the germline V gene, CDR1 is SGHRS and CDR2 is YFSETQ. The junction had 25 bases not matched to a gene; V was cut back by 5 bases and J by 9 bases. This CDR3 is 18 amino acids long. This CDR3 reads CASSLTPSAGGDLNAQYF. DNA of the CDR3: TGCGCCAGCAGTTTAACCCCTTCGGCAGGGGGCGATCTGAACGCGCAGTACTTC.

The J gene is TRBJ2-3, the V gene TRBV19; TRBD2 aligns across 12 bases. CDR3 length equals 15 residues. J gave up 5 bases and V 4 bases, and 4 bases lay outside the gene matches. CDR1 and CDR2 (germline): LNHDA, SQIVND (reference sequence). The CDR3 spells CASSTTSGRIDTQYF. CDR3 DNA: TGTGCCAGTAGTACGACTAGCGGGAGAATAGATACGCAGTATTTT.

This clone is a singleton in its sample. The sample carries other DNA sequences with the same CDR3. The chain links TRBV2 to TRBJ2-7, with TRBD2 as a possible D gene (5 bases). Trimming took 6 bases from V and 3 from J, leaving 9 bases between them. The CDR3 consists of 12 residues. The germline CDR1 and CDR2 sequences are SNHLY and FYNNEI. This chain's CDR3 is CASSSGFYEQYF. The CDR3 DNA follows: TGTGCCAGCAGCTCGGGGTTCTACGAGCAGTACTTC.

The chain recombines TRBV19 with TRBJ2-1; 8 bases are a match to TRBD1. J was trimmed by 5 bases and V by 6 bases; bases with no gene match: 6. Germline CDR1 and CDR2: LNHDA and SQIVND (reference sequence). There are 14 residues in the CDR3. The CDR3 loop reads CASRLVGQDNEQFF. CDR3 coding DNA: TGTGCCAGTAGACTCGTGGGACAGGACAATGAGCAGTTCTTC.

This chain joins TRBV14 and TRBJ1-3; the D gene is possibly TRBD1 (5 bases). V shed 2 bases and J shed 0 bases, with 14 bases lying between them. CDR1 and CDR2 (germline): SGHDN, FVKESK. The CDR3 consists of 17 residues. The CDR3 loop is CASSQPWGRDSGNTIYF. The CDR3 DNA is TGTGCCAGCAGCCAACCCTGGGGACGGGACTCTGGAAACACCATATATTTT.

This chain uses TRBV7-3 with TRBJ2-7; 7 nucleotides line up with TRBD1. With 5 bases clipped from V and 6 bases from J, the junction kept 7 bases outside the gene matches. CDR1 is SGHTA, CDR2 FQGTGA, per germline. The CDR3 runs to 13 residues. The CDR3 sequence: CASSNDRVGEQYF. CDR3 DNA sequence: TGTGCCAGCAGCAATGACAGGGTCGGCGAGCAGTACTTC.

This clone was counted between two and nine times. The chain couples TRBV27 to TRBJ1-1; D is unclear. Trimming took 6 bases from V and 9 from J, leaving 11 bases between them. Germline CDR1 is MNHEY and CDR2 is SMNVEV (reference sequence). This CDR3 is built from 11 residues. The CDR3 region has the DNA TGTGCCAGCAGCTCCGGGAGGAAAGCTTTCTTT. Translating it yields CASSSGRKAFF.

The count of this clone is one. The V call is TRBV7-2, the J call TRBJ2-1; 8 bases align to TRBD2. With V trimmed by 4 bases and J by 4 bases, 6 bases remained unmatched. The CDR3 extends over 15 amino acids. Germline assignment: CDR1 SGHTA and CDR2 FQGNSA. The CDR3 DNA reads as TGTGCCAGCAGCTCCGTCCGGGGGGGATACAATGAGCAGTTCTTC. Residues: CASSSVRGGYNEQFF.